Included here is one TCR beta chain sequence, with context. Its antigen remains unknown. These data come from a study of graft-versus-host responses after intestinal transplantation. The method was immunoSEQ multiplex PCR; TCRdb's version includes in-frame clones alone and lacks a portion of them. The table includes 65,000 to 90,000 clones, less than 95% detected once. Germline V gives CDR1 SEHNR, CDR2 FQNEAQ (reference sequence). CDR3 size: 15 residues. V shed 1 base and J 4 bases; nucleotides not matched to a gene: 2. The receptor's source is a human donor who was the organ donor for an intestinal transplant. This sequence joins TRBV7-9 and TRBJ2-1; 9 positions match TRBD2. The sequences come from unstimulated CD8+ T cells sorted from spleen or lymph node cells, collected before transplant. As DNA, the CDR3 is TGTGCCAGCAGCTTAGGGCTAGCGGGGTACAATGAGCAGTTCTTC. This codes for CASSLGLAGYNEQFF.